This is a list of T cell receptor beta chains from one sample in a study of cytomegalovirus exposure and HLA in healthy donors. Using immunoSEQ multiplex PCR, the repertoire was profiled, and TCRdb retains in-frame clones only, with some absent. The table lists 150,000 to 200,000 clones, over 80% of them singletons. The sequenced material came from PBMCs. All receptors derive from a man in his forties in good health and CMV-seropositive. Both conserved end residues are part of each CDR3. D genes are given only for firm matches. Clone size appears in some rows only: once, few, many, or a class for an expanded clone.

CDR3aa: CASSQDRLAGKTQYF
CDR3nt: TGCGCCAGCAGCCAAGACAGACTAGCGGGAAAGACCCAGTACTTC
abundance: -
d_gene: TRBD2
j_gene: TRBJ2-5
v_gene: TRBV4-3

CDR3aa: CASSPTEGEQFF
CDR3nt: TGTGCCAGCTCACCCACAGAGGGTGAGCAGTTCTTC
abundance: -
d_gene: -
j_gene: TRBJ2-1
v_gene: TRBV18

CDR3aa: CASVDSTGELFF
CDR3nt: TGTGCCAGCGTCGACAGTACCGGGGAGCTGTTTTTT
abundance: -
d_gene: -
j_gene: TRBJ2-2
v_gene: TRBV7-9

CDR3aa: CASSSGPGELTDTQYF
CDR3nt: TGTGCCAGCAGCTCTGGACCAGGGGAGCTTACAGATACGCAGTATTTT
abundance: -
d_gene: -
j_gene: TRBJ2-3
v_gene: TRBV11-2

CDR3aa: CASSPQRGVPYNEQFF
CDR3nt: TGTGCCAGCAGTCCTCAGCGGGGGGTCCCCTACAATGAGCAGTTCTTC
abundance: few
d_gene: TRBD2
j_gene: TRBJ2-1
v_gene: TRBV11-2

CDR3aa: CASRNTGGRYEQYF
CDR3nt: TGTGCCAGCAGAAATACAGGGGGCCGGTACGAGCAGTACTTC
abundance: -
d_gene: TRBD1
j_gene: TRBJ2-7
v_gene: TRBV6-5

CDR3aa: CASSLAPPGQGSGANVLTF
CDR3nt: TGTGCCAGCAGCTTAGCGCCCCCGGGACAGGGCTCTGGGGCCAACGTCCTGACTTTC
abundance: -
d_gene: TRBD1
j_gene: TRBJ2-6
v_gene: TRBV7-6

CDR3aa: CASSTTETSNEKLFF
CDR3nt: TGTGCCAGCAGTACCACAGAGACCTCTAATGAAAAACTGTTTTTT
abundance: -
d_gene: -
j_gene: TRBJ1-4
v_gene: TRBV6-5

CDR3aa: CASSPNGYQPQHF
CDR3nt: TGTGCCAGCAGTCCTAACGGGTATCAGCCCCAGCATTTT
abundance: -
d_gene: -
j_gene: TRBJ1-5
v_gene: TRBV2

CDR3aa: CASGEGSSYNEQFF
CDR3nt: TGTGCCAGCGGAGAGGGTAGCTCCTACAATGAGCAGTTCTTC
abundance: -
d_gene: -
j_gene: TRBJ2-1
v_gene: TRBV9

CDR3aa: CSVEFSTGGGYEQYF
CDR3nt: TGCAGCGTTGAATTCTCGACAGGGGGGGGATACGAGCAGTACTTC
abundance: once
d_gene: TRBD1
j_gene: TRBJ2-7
v_gene: TRBV29-1